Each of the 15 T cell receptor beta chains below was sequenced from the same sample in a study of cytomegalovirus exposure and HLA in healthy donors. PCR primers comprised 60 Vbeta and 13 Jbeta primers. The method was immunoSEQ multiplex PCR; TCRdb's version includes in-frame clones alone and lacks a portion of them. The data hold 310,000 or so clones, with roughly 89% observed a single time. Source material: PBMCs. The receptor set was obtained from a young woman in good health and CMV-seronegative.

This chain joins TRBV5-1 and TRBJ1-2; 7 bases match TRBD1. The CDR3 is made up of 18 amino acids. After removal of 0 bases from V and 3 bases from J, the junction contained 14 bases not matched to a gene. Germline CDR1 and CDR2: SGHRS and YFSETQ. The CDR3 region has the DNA TGCGCCAGCAGCTTGGCCCGGGACAGTACTTTGCGGGACTATGGCTACACCTTC. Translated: CASSLARDSTLRDYGYTF.

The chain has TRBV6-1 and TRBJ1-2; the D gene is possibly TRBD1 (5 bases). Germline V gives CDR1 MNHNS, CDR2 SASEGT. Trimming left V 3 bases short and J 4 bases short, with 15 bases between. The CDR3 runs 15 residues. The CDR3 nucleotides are TGTGCCAGCAGTGACATCATCGACAGCCTCTATGGCTACACCTTC. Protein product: CASSDIIDSLYGYTF.

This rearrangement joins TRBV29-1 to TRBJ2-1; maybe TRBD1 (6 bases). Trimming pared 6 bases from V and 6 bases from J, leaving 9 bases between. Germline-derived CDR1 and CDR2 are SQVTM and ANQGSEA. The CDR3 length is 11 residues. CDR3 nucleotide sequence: TGCAGCGTACCGGACAGCAATGAGCAGTTCTTC. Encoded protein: CSVPDSNEQFF.

The CDR3 nucleotides read TGTGCCAGCAGCTTACGGCAGGGCACGAACCCAAAGGCCGGGGAGCTGTTTTTT. This gives the protein CASSLRQGTNPKAGELFF. This chain joins TRBV11-2 and TRBJ2-2, with D tentatively TRBD1 (5 bases). The CDR3 runs 18 residues. Trimming left V 2 bases short and J 6 bases short, with 22 bases between. Germline V CDR1 and CDR2: SGHAT, FQNNGV.

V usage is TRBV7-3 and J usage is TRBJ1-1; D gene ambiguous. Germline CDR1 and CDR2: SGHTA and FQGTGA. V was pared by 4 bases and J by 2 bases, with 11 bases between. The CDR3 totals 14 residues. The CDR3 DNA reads TGTGCCAGCAGCTCACATCCTGAAAACACTGAAGCTTTCTTT. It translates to CASSSHPENTEAFF.

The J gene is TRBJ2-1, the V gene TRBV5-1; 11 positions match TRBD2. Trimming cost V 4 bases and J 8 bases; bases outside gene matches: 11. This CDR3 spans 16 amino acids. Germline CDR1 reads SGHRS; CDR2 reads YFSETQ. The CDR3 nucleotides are TGCGCCAGCAGCGGTGACGTAGCGGGGGGGCAGGATGAGCAGTTCTTC. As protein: CASSGDVAGGQDEQFF.

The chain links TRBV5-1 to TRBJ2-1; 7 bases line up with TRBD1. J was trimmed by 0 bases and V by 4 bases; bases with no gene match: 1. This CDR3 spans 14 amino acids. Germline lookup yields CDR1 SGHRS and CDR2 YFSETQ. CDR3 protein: CASSRDSSYNEQFF. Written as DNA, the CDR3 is TGCGCCAGCAGCCGGGACAGCTCCTACAATGAGCAGTTCTTC.

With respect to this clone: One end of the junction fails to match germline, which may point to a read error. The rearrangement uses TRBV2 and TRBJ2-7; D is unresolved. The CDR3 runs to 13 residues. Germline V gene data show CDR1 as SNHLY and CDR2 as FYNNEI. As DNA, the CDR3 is TGTGCCAGCAGTGTCGACGGAGCGTACGGGCAGTACTTC. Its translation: CASSVDGAYGQYF.

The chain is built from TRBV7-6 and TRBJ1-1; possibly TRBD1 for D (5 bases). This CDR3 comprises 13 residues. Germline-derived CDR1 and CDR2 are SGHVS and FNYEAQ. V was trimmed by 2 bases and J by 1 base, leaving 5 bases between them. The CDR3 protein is CASSLQGNTEAFF. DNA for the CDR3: TGTGCCAGCAGCTTACAGGGGAACACTGAAGCTTTCTTT.

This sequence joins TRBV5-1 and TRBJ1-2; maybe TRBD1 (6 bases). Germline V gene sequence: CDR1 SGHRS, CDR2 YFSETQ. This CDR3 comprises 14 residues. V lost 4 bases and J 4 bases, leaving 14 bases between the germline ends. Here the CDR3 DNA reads TGCGCCAGCAGCGAAGGACAGAGCATCTATGGCTACACCTTC. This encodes CASSEGQSIYGYTF.

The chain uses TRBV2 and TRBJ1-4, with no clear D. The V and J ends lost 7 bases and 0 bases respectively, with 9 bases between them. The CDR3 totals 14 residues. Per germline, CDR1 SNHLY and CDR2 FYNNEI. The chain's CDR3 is CASIQSATNEKLFF. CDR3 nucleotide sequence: TGTGCCAGCATACAGTCCGCAACTAATGAAAAACTGTTTTTT.

The DNA of the CDR3 is TGTGCCAGCAGCTTGCCAGGACAGATCGTTGGGGAGCTGTTTTTT. This translates into CASSLPGQIVGELFF. The chain recombines TRBV5-4 with TRBJ2-2, with a weak D call TRBD1 (6 bases). From germline, CDR1 is SGHNT and CDR2 YYREEE (reference sequence). The CDR3 consists of 15 residues. Trimming removed 1 base at V and 8 bases at J, with 15 bases between.

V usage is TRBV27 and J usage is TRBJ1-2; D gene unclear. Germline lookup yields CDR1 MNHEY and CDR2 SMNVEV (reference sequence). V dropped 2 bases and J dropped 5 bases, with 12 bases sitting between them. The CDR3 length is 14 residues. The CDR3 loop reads CASSLNVGLYGYTF. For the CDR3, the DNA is TGTGCCAGCAGTTTAAATGTCGGACTATATGGCTACACCTTC.

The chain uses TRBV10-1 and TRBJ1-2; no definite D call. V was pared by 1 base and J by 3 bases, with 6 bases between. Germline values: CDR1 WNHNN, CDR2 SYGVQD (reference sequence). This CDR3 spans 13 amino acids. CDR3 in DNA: TGCGCCAGCAGTGAGTGGTCAGACTATGGCTACACCTTC. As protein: CASSEWSDYGYTF.

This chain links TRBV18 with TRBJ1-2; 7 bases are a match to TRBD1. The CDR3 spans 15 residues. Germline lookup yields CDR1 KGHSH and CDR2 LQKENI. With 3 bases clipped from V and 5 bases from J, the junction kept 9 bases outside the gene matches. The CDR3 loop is CASSPRDRGFYGYTF. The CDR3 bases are TGTGCCAGCTCACCGAGGGACAGAGGATTTTATGGCTACACCTTC.